The sequence of this TCR beta chain was determined in a study of shared clonotypes between healthy human individuals. Study-level results: For naive CD4 cells, around 5% of clonotypes were shared across a handful of donors.

V shed 1 base and J 7 bases; nucleotides not matched to a gene: 7. Germline CDR1 LGHNA, CDR2 YNFKEQ. The CDR3 has 16 amino acids. Method: immunoSEQ multiplex PCR; TCRdb's copy keeps in-frame clones and lacks some. The data hold 2 million to 3 million clones, with approximately 92% observed a single time. On this clone itself: What it binds is not known.

The receptor's source is a young man in good health. Sequencing input: naive CD4+ T cells sorted from blood. Subset indicated: CD45RA+ positively selected. The V and J genes are TRBV4-2 and TRBJ2-3, with 11 bases that match TRBD2. In DNA form, the CDR3 reads TGTGCCAGCAGCCAAGCCGGGACTAGCGGCCAACATACGCAGTATTTT. This sequence encodes CASSQAGTSGQHTQYF.